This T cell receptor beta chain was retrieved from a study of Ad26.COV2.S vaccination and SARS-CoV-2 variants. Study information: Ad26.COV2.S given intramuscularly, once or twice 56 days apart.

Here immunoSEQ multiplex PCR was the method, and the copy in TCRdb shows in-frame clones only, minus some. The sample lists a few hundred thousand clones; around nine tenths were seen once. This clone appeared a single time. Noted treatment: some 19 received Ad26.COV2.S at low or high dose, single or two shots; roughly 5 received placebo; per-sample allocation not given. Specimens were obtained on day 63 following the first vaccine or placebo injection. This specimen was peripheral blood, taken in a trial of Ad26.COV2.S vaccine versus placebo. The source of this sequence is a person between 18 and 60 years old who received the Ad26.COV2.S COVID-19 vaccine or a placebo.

DNA for the CDR3: TGCGCCAGCAGCCCAACAGTTTTTGGGGGCACCGGGGAGCTGTTTTTT. Translating gives CASSPTVFGGTGELFF. This rearrangement joins TRBV5-1 to TRBJ2-2; either TRBD1 or TRBD2 may fit D (5 bases each). Germline V lookup: CDR1 SGHRS, CDR2 YFSETQ. V lost 4 bases and J 4 bases, leaving 17 bases between the germline ends. This CDR3 has 16 amino acids.